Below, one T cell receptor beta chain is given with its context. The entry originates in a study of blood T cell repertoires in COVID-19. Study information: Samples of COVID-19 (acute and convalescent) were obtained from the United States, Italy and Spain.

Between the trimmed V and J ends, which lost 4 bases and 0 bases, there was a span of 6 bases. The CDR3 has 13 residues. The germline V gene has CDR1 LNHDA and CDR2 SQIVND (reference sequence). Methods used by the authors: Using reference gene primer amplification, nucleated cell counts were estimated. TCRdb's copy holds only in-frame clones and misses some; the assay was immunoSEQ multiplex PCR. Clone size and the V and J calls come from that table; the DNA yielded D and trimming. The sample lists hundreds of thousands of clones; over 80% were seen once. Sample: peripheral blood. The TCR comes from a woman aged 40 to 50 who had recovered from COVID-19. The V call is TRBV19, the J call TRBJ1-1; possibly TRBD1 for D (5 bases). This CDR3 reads CASSRTMNTEAFF. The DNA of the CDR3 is TGTGCCAGTAGTAGGACAATGAACACTGAAGCTTTCTTT.